These T cell receptor beta chains were read from a single sample in a study of shared clonotypes between healthy human individuals. TCRdb keeps only in-frame clones here, not all; method: immunoSEQ multiplex PCR. The repertoire has about 1.1 million clones, approximately 80% of them found once; the top ten carry 0.89%. The sample consisted of memory CD4+ T cells from PBMCs. These receptors came from a man aged 18 to 30 in good health. Some clones in this sample may be carry-over from other donors' samples. Both conserved end residues are part of each CDR3. Fields, in order: V gene, J gene, CDR3 protein.

v_call: TRBV4-1; j_call: TRBJ1-1; cdr3_aa: CASSLQGAGTEAFF
v_call: TRBV2; j_call: TRBJ2-7; cdr3_aa: CASIHDRWQDEQYF
v_call: TRBV13; j_call: TRBJ2-7; cdr3_aa: CASSFGTSSYEQYF
v_call: TRBV18; j_call: TRBJ2-1; cdr3_aa: CASSLGLANNEQFF
v_call: TRBV4-3; j_call: TRBJ2-7; cdr3_aa: CASSQHSYEQYF
v_call: TRBV28; j_call: TRBJ2-7; cdr3_aa: CASSLRGSTYEQYF
v_call: TRBV5-1; j_call: TRBJ2-2; cdr3_aa: CASRGQNTGELFF
v_call: TRBV2; j_call: TRBJ2-1; cdr3_aa: CASSEFDWGYNEQFF
v_call: TRBV14; j_call: TRBJ1-2; cdr3_aa: CASSQRPNYGYTF
v_call: TRBV5-4; j_call: TRBJ1-2; cdr3_aa: CASSLDHNYGYTF
v_call: TRBV5-1; j_call: TRBJ2-2; cdr3_aa: CASSLVGLYTGELFF
v_call: TRBV2; j_call: TRBJ2-2; cdr3_aa: CASSRSSPGELFF
v_call: TRBV9; j_call: TRBJ2-2; cdr3_aa: CASSVGGSSGYTGELFF
v_call: TRBV18; j_call: TRBJ2-7; cdr3_aa: CASSGYDEQYF
v_call: TRBV28; j_call: TRBJ1-2; cdr3_aa: CASTRPGGGYTF
v_call: TRBV20-1; j_call: TRBJ2-7; cdr3_aa: CSARGSYEQYF
v_call: TRBV18; j_call: TRBJ2-1; cdr3_aa: CASSPPSDRGTYNEQFF
v_call: TRBV28; j_call: TRBJ1-2; cdr3_aa: CALKGGVHGYTF
v_call: TRBV15; j_call: TRBJ1-1; cdr3_aa: CATSGGDRVGTEAFF
v_call: TRBV5-4; j_call: TRBJ2-7; cdr3_aa: CASSLGTSGSSYEQYF
v_call: TRBV7-3; j_call: TRBJ2-1; cdr3_aa: CASSSWTSGANEQFF
v_call: TRBV30; j_call: TRBJ1-5; cdr3_aa: CAWSLTDHQPQHF
v_call: TRBV6-1; j_call: TRBJ1-2; cdr3_aa: CASSDLLTGDYGYTF
v_call: TRBV18; j_call: TRBJ1-4; cdr3_aa: CASSRQRAEEKLFF
v_call: TRBV6-6; j_call: TRBJ2-7; cdr3_aa: CASSYGSRTDEQYF
v_call: TRBV5-1; j_call: TRBJ2-5; cdr3_aa: CASCPGGGQETQYF
v_call: TRBV7-2; j_call: TRBJ2-2; cdr3_aa: CASSPRLAGELFF
v_call: TRBV4-1; j_call: TRBJ1-3; cdr3_aa: CASSQTQGSGNTIYF
v_call: TRBV27; j_call: TRBJ2-3; cdr3_aa: CASSLNLADTQYF
v_call: TRBV11-2; j_call: TRBJ1-5; cdr3_aa: CASSLSKYGTGQSNQPQHF
v_call: TRBV15; j_call: TRBJ1-2; cdr3_aa: CATSRSSPGNYGYTF
v_call: TRBV5-4; j_call: -; cdr3_aa: CASSLSSIHEQYF
v_call: TRBV9; j_call: TRBJ1-2; cdr3_aa: CASSDAGTGSYGYTF
v_call: TRBV11-2; j_call: TRBJ1-4; cdr3_aa: CASSVRQGLNEKLFF
v_call: TRBV7-8; j_call: TRBJ1-5; cdr3_aa: CASSDPRGDGNQPQHF
v_call: TRBV2; j_call: TRBJ1-1; cdr3_aa: CASSGDRSYTEAFF
v_call: TRBV5-4; j_call: TRBJ1-1; cdr3_aa: CASSIPGQLNTEAFF
v_call: TRBV28; j_call: TRBJ1-3; cdr3_aa: CASSPPGGNLGNTIYF
v_call: TRBV25-1; j_call: TRBJ2-5; cdr3_aa: CASSAGTSGRETQYF
v_call: TRBV27; j_call: TRBJ1-4; cdr3_aa: CASTARGGATNEKLFF
v_call: TRBV6-4; j_call: TRBJ1-3; cdr3_aa: CASSDTRQVGNTIYF
v_call: TRBV6-5; j_call: TRBJ2-7; cdr3_aa: CASNIGTSGSYEQYF
v_call: TRBV19; j_call: TRBJ1-1; cdr3_aa: CASSIGQGEAFF
v_call: TRBV19; j_call: TRBJ2-5; cdr3_aa: CASSPSSGQGTETQYF
v_call: TRBV6-6; j_call: TRBJ1-4; cdr3_aa: CASSRDPRGEKLFF
v_call: TRBV6-6; j_call: TRBJ1-4; cdr3_aa: CASSYGGLLSGEKLFF
v_call: TRBV6-1; j_call: TRBJ2-5; cdr3_aa: CASSAQGDSGTQYF
v_call: TRBV19; j_call: TRBJ2-1; cdr3_aa: CASNSGSRIEQFF
v_call: TRBV27; j_call: TRBJ2-7; cdr3_aa: CASRTSWGYDEQYF
v_call: TRBV10-3; j_call: TRBJ2-5; cdr3_aa: CATRDTDKETQYF
v_call: TRBV18; j_call: TRBJ1-1; cdr3_aa: CASSPRGSNTEAFF
v_call: TRBV5-4; j_call: TRBJ2-1; cdr3_aa: CASSLTGTNNEQFF
v_call: TRBV2; j_call: TRBJ1-3; cdr3_aa: CASRRTGPGNTIYF
v_call: TRBV5-6; j_call: TRBJ2-5; cdr3_aa: CASSSGLAKETQYF